A single sample is the source of the 13 T cell receptor beta chains below, sequenced in a study of CD8 T cells in ankylosing spondylitis. TCRdb recomputed calls from the 5' RACE reads with MiXCR, one row per CDR3 protein. The table has about 89,000 distinct CDR3 sequences, around 25% seen once; the top ten hold over 50%. Input material: blood, either unsorted or a sorted T cell fraction (not recorded which). Receptors were obtained from a male donor with ankylosing spondylitis or in good health (not recorded which).

With regard to this clonotype: The junction does not match germline at one end; this may be a read error. The chain employs TRBV27 and TRBJ2-3, with TRBD2 identical over 10 bases. The germline V gene has CDR1 MNHEY and CDR2 SMNVEV (reference sequence). This CDR3 has 20 residues. CDR3 in amino acids: CAISSSRQASGSYRAGTQYF. The CDR3 DNA sequence: TGTGCCATCAGTTCCAGTCGTCAGGCTAGCGGGAGTTATCGGGCTGGTACGCAGTATTTT.

The gene calls are TRBV7-8 and TRBJ2-7; D remains ambiguous. The CDR3 covers 13 residues. CDR1 is SGHVS and CDR2 is FQNEAQ in the germline V gene. V was cut by 3 bases and J by 0 bases, with 6 bases left in between. CDR3 DNA sequence: TGTGCCAGCAGCTTCGTGGGCTCCTACGAGCAGTACGTC. Translation: CASSFVGSYEQYV.

This clonotype was detected ten times or more. The V gene is TRBV12-3 or TRBV12-4, the J gene TRBJ2-3, with D unclear. This CDR3 is 13 amino acids long. Trimming took 6 bases from V and 1 from J, leaving 8 bases between them. DNA of the CDR3: TGTGCCAGCAGACTGTTTGGCACAGATACGCAGTATTTT. Encoded protein: CASRLFGTDTQYF.

This clonotype was detected many times. The rearrangement links TRBV20-1 to TRBJ1-6; possibly TRBD1 for D (5 bases). CDR1 and CDR2 (germline): DFQATT, SNEGSKA (reference sequence). The CDR3 has 13 residues. Trimming removed 2 bases from V and 10 bases from J, with 12 bases in between. Here the CDR3 reads CSARSDSSSPLHF. CDR3 nucleotide sequence: TGCAGTGCTAGAAGCGACAGCTCCTCACCCCTCCACTTT.

This clonotype was counted only a few times. The V call is TRBV10-3, the J call TRBJ1-1, with 9 bases lining up with TRBD1. CDR1 and CDR2 from the germline V gene are ENHRY and SYGVKD. V trimming: 2 bases; J trimming: 6 bases; junction bases outside the gene matches: 1. The CDR3 contains 13 residues. In nucleotides, the CDR3 is TGTGCCATCAGTGAGGGACAGGGGTCTGAAGCTTTCTTT. Its translation: CAISEGQGSEAFF.

This clonotype has only a few counts. The chain employs TRBV29-1 and TRBJ1-5, with TRBD1 as a possible D gene (5 bases). Deletions cut 6 bases from V and 3 bases from J, with 9 bases between. In germline, CDR1 is SQVTM, CDR2 ANQGSEA. CDR3 length: 12 residues. The CDR3 DNA reads as TGCAGCGTAGGGGCCGACAATCAGCCCCAGCATTTT. Its translation: CSVGADNQPQHF.

The V gene is TRBV20-1, the J gene TRBJ2-5, with a weak D call TRBD2 (5 bases). This CDR3 has 14 residues. Trimming left V 2 bases short and J 0 bases short, with 10 bases between. Germline loops: CDR1 DFQATT, CDR2 SNEGSKA (reference sequence). CDR3 sequence reads: CSARQDYDQETQYF. In DNA, the CDR3 is TGCAGTGCTAGACAAGACTACGACCAAGAGACCCAGTACTTC.

This clonotype was observed a few times. The V call is TRBV7-9, the J call TRBJ1-2; 7 bases map to TRBD1. This CDR3 spans 14 amino acids. The junction had 7 bases not matched to a gene; V was cut back by 5 bases and J by 4 bases. Germline CDR1 and CDR2: SEHNR and FQNEAQ (reference sequence). CDR3 DNA: TGTGCCAGCAGCCTCTCGGGACAGATCTATGGCTACACCTTC. It is translated as CASSLSGQIYGYTF.

The chain has TRBV12-3 or TRBV12-4 and TRBJ2-7; 7 bases are a match to TRBD1. V was clipped by 5 bases and J by 4 bases; unmatched bases: 2. This CDR3 spans 12 amino acids. CDR3 loop: CASSQTGYEQYV. CDR3 DNA sequence: TGTGCCAGCAGTCAGACAGGGTACGAGCAGTACGTC.

This clonotype turned up a few times. This sequence joins TRBV9 and TRBJ2-3, with D hard to call. CDR3 length equals 14 residues. V was trimmed by 2 bases and J by 1 base, leaving 8 bases between them. Germline V gene lookup returns CDR1 SGDLS and CDR2 YYNGEE. Written as DNA, the CDR3 is TGTGCCAGCAGCGTGGGGTTCGGCACAGATACGCAGTATTTT. It codes for CASSVGFGTDTQYF.

This clonotype was seen only a few times. The chain is built from TRBV5-5 and TRBJ2-2; no definite D call. The CDR3 runs to 14 residues. The germline gives CDR1 SGHKS, CDR2 YYEKEE (reference sequence). Trimming took off 4 bases at V and 6 bases at J, with 13 bases between the two ends. The CDR3 nucleotides read TGTGCCAGCAGCAGAACGGTTGTGGCCGGGGAGCTGTTTTTT. Translated: CASSRTVVAGELFF. Full variable domain (rest looked up from reference TRBV5-5 and TRBJ2-2): DAGVTQSPTHLIKTRGQQVTLRCSPISGHKSVSWYQQVLGQGPQFIFQYYEKEERGRGNFPDRFSARQFPNYSSELNVNALLLGDSALYLCASSRTVVAGELFFGEGSRLTVL.

V and J are TRBV7-3 and TRBJ2-5; TRBD1 agrees at 8 bases. The length of the CDR3 is 13 residues. Germline CDR1 and CDR2: SGHTA and FQGTGA. With 4 bases clipped from V and 3 bases from J, the junction kept 1 base outside the gene matches. CDR3 in amino acids: CASSSTGEETQYF. In nucleotides, the CDR3 is TGTGCCAGCAGCTCGACAGGGGAAGAGACCCAGTACTTC. The whole variable domain, remainder taken from reference TRBV7-3 and TRBJ2-5, is GAGVSQTPSNKVTEKGKYVELRCDPISGHTALYWYRQSLGQGPEFLIYFQGTGAADDSGLPNDRFFAVRPEGSVSTLKIQRTERGDSAVYLCASSSTGEETQYFGPGTRLLVL.

The chain couples TRBV7-2 to TRBJ1-1; D gene ambiguous. This CDR3 is 13 amino acids long. Germline V gives CDR1 SGHTA, CDR2 FQGNSA. The germline V and J ends were trimmed by 5 bases and 1 base, with 8 bases remaining between them. CDR3 nucleotide sequence: TGTGCCAGCAGCACCTGGGAGAACACTGAAGCTTTCTTT. The encoded protein is CASSTWENTEAFF.